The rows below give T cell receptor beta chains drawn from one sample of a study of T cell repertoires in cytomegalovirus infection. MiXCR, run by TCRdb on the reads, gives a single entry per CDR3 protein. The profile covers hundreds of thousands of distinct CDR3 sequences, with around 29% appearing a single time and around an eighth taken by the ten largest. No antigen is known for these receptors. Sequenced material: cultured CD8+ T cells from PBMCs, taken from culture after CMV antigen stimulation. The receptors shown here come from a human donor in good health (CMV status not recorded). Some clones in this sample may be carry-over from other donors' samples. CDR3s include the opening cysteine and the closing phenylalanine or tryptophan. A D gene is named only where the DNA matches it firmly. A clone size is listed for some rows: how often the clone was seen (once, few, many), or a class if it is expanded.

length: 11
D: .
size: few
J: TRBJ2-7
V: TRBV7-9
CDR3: CASSPIYEQYF
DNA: TGTGCCAGCAGTCCCATCTACGAGCAGTACTTC

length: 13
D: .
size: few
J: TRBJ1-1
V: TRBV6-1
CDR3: CASIPTANTEAFF
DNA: TGTGCCAGCATCCCGACGGCGAACACTGAAGCTTTCTTT

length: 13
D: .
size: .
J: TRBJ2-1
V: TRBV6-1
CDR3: CASSMGHYNEQFF
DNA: TGTGCCAGCTCGATGGGACATTACAATGAGCAGTTCTTC

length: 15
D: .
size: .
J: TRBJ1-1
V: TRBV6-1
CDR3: CASTQRWEKNTEAFF
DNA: TGTGCCAGCACCCAAAGGTGGGAGAAGAACACTGAAGCTTTCTTT

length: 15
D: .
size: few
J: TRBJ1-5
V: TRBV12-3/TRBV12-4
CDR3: CASSSLGVINQPQHF
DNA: TGTGCCAGCAGCTCCTTAGGAGTGATCAATCAGCCCCAGCATTTT

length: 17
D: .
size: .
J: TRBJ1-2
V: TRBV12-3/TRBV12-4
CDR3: CASSLKWSGGSNYGYTF
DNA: TGTGCCAGCAGTTTGAAGTGGTCGGGGGGTTCTAACTATGGCTACACCTTC

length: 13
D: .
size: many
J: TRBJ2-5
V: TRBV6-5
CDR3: CASSYDPVKTQYF
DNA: TGTGCCAGCAGTTACGATCCGGTAAAGACCCAGTACTTC

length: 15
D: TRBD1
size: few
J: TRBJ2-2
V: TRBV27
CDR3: CASRTGGSGTGELFF
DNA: TGTGCCAGCAGGACAGGGGGATCTGGCACCGGGGAGCTGTTTTTT

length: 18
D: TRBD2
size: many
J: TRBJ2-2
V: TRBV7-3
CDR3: CASSAMPGLASNTGELFF
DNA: TGTGCCAGCAGCGCGATGCCGGGACTAGCGTCTAACACCGGGGAGCTGTTTTTT

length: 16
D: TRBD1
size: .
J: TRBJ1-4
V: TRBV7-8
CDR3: CASSSDRGATNEKLFF
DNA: TGTGCCAGCAGCTCGGACAGGGGTGCAACTAATGAAAAACTGTTTTTT

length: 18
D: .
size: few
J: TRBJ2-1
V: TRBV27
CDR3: CASASFLTPSWSYNEQFF
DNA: TGTGCCAGCGCCAGTTTTTTGACCCCTAGCTGGTCCTACAATGAGCAGTTCTTC

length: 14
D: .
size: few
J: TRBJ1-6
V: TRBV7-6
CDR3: CASSLVWSNSPLHF
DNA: TGTGCCAGCAGCTTAGTTTGGAGTAATTCACCCCTCCACTTT

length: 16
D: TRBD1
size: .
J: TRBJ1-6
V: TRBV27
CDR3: CASSLSRQGSHSPLHF
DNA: TGTGCCAGCAGTTTATCCCGACAGGGGTCGCATTCACCCCTCCACTTT

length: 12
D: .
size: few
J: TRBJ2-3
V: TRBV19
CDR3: CASSIPGNTQYF
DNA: TGTGCCAGTAGTATCCCCGGGAATACGCAGTATTTT

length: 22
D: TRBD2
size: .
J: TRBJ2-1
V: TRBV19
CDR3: CASSIAYFAVSGGPFSYNEQFF
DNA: TGTGCCAGTAGTATAGCTTACTTTGCGGTTAGCGGGGGCCCGTTCTCCTACAATGAGCAGTTCTTC

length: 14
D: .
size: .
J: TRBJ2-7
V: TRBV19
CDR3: CASSIHPGGNEQYF
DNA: TGTGCCAGTAGTATTCACCCAGGGGGGAACGAGCAGTACTTC

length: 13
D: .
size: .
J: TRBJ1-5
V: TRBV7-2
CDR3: CASTKWGNQPQHF
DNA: TGTGCCAGCACCAAGTGGGGCAATCAGCCCCAGCATTTT

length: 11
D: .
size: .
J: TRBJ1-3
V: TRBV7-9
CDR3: CASSLGATIYF
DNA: TGTGCCAGCAGCTTAGGGGCCACCATATATTTT

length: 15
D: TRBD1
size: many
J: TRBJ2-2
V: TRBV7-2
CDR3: CASSYGTGGTGELFF
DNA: TGTGCCAGCAGCTATGGGACAGGGGGCACCGGGGAGCTGTTTTTT

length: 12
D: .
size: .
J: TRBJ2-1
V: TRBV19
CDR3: CASSLWNNEQFF
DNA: TGTGCCAGTAGTCTCTGGAACAATGAGCAGTTCTTC

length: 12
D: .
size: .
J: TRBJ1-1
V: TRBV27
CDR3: CASSSWTSEAFF
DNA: TGTGCCAGCAGTTCCTGGACCTCTGAAGCTTTCTTT

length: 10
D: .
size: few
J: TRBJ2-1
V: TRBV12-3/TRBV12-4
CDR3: CASKYNEQFF
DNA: TGTGCCAGCAAGTACAATGAGCAGTTCTTC

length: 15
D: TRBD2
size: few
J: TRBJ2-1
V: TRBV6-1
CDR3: CASSLPSGVDNEQFF
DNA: TGTGCCAGCAGTTTGCCTAGCGGGGTAGACAATGAGCAGTTCTTC

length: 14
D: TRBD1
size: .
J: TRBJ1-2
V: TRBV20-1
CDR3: CSAVSGTGTYGYTF
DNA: TGCAGTGCTGTTTCCGGGACAGGAACATATGGCTACACCTTC

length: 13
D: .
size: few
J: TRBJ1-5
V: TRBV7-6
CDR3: CASSPAGRQPQHF
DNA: TGTGCCAGCAGCCCCGCGGGGCGGCAGCCCCAGCATTTT

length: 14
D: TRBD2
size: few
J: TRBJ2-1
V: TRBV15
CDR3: CATSRTSGDNEQFF
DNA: TGTGCCACCAGCCGGACTAGCGGGGACAATGAGCAGTTCTTC

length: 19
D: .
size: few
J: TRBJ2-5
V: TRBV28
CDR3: CASSSLYSDRPLSQETQYF
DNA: TGTGCCAGCAGTTCACTCTACAGCGACAGGCCACTCAGCCAAGAGACCCAGTACTTC